Each of the 32 T cell receptor beta chains below was sequenced from the same sample in a study of response to subunit inactivated influenza vaccine (dated by TCRdb to between 2017 and 2018). Receptor libraries were prepared by RT-PCR. Sequenced using an Illumina HiSeq 2500. Clones were called with MiXCR by TCRdb after fastp trimmed the public reads at Q25, and only in-frame beta chains were retained. Every entry covers one CDR3 protein and lists the most common genes and DNA from its rows. This sample has hundreds of thousands of distinct CDR3 sequences in its table, and roughly 27% of those were observed once. The ten largest clones represent approximately 2% of the sample. The sequences come from CD4+ T cells sorted from PBMCs, collected 4 to 6 days after vaccination. The receptors were sampled from a man aged 50-60 years who received an inactivated influenza vaccine. Donor details come from another sample of the same person, matched by shared clones.

This clonotype was seen just once. The V and J genes are TRBV7-2 and TRBJ2-5; the match to TRBD2 covers 11 bases. The CDR3 sequence is 16 residues long. J gave up 4 bases and V 2 bases, and 6 bases lay outside the gene matches. Germline V lookup: CDR1 SGHTA, CDR2 FQGNSA. CDR3 DNA sequence: TGTGCCAGCAGCTTACCTTCAGGACTAGCGGGAGAGACCCAGTACTTC. Translated, it gives CASSLPSGLAGETQYF.

This clonotype was picked up a small number of times. The V and J genes are TRBV7-9 and TRBJ2-4; D not certain. Germline V lookup: CDR1 SEHNR, CDR2 FQNEAQ (reference sequence). This CDR3 is 15 amino acids long. The V end lost 1 base, the J end lost 0 bases, and 7 bases lay between the germline ends. The CDR3, as DNA: TGTGCCAGCAGCTTAGGGTCCTCAGCCAAAAACATTCAGTACTTC. This encodes CASSLGSSAKNIQYF.

The chain carries TRBV19 and TRBJ2-1, with TRBD1 matching over 9 bases. This CDR3 region has 15 residues. The germline gives CDR1 LNHDA, CDR2 SQIVND (reference sequence). V was pared by 5 bases and J by 5 bases, with 7 bases of the junction left unmatched. CDR3 in DNA: TGTGCCAGTAGTCCCGGGACAGGGCGGAACAATGAGCAGTTCTTC. This gives the protein CASSPGTGRNNEQFF.

V is TRBV28 and J is TRBJ2-3, with TRBD1 as a possible D gene (5 bases). Germline CDR1 is MDHEN and CDR2 is SYDVKM. Trimming removed 7 bases from V and 0 bases from J, with 23 bases in between. The CDR3 is 18 amino acids. CDR3 region: CASNPSLWQGTSTDTQYF. Here the CDR3 DNA reads TGTGCCAGCAACCCTTCCTTGTGGCAGGGAACTAGCACAGATACGCAGTATTTT.

The gene calls are TRBV12-3 or TRBV12-4 and TRBJ1-5; D remains unclear. The CDR3 spans 13 residues. With 3 bases removed from V and 4 bases from J, the gap between germline ends came to 7 bases. The CDR3 spells CASSFEMNQPQHF. The CDR3 nucleotides are TGTGCCAGCAGTTTCGAGATGAATCAGCCCCAGCATTTT.

This clonotype was counted a few times. The chain employs TRBV5-1 and TRBJ2-5; D gene uncertain. Germline V CDR1 and CDR2: SGHRS, YFSETQ. Trimming stripped 4 bases from V and 2 bases from J, with 18 bases between. The length of the CDR3 is 16 residues. The CDR3 here is CASSPPGRPPQETQYF. The CDR3 coding sequence is TGCGCCAGCAGCCCTCCAGGACGCCCACCTCAAGAGACCCAGTACTTC.

This clonotype showed up just a few times. The chain couples TRBV18 to TRBJ2-4, with D tentatively TRBD1 (5 bases). V was shortened by 6 bases and J by 2 bases, with 8 bases between the two germline ends. This CDR3 is 13 amino acids long. Germline values: CDR1 KGHSH, CDR2 LQKENI. In DNA form, the CDR3 reads TGTGCCAGCTCCCGACAGTCCAAAAACATTCAGTACTTC. Encoded protein: CASSRQSKNIQYF.

This clonotype was detected once. This chain uses TRBV9 with TRBJ1-6; no clear D gene. The CDR3 totals 15 residues. Germline V gene sequence: CDR1 SGDLS, CDR2 YYNGEE. The V gene lost 4 bases and the J gene lost 10 bases, with 18 bases spanning the gap. CDR3 nucleotide sequence: TGTGCCAGCAGCCCCACCCTCCACGCGGGGTCACCCCTCCACTTT. Translating gives CASSPTLHAGSPLHF.

Only a few counts were recorded for this clonotype. J is TRBJ2-7 and V is TRBV10-3, with D tentatively TRBD1 (6 bases). V was trimmed by 2 bases and J by 13 bases, leaving 15 bases between them. This CDR3 is built from 12 residues. Germline values: CDR1 ENHRY, CDR2 SYGVKD. The DNA of the CDR3 is TGTGCCATCAGTGAGAAGGGGGTGACACACTACTTC. Translated: CAISEKGVTHYF.

This clonotype was detected only a few times. The genes are TRBV7-3 and TRBJ2-7; 8 nucleotides line up with TRBD2. Per the germline V gene, CDR1 is SGHTA and CDR2 is FQGTGA. The ends lost 5 bases at V and 0 bases at J; junction bases unmatched: 6. The CDR3 has 15 residues. The CDR3 here is CASSESGGSSYEQYF. In nucleotides, the CDR3 is TGTGCCAGCAGCGAGTCGGGAGGGAGCTCCTACGAGCAGTACTTC.

The gene calls are TRBV2 and TRBJ1-4, with TRBD1 matching over 9 bases. With 1 base clipped from V and 6 bases from J, the junction kept 3 bases outside the gene matches. The CDR3 is made up of 15 amino acids. Germline V CDR1 and CDR2: SNHLY, FYNNEI. The CDR3: CASSEGTGVDEKLFF. CDR3 DNA: TGTGCCAGCAGTGAAGGGACAGGGGTTGATGAAAAACTGTTTTTT.

In its sample, this clonotype was seen many times. This chain links TRBV20-1 with TRBJ2-1; perhaps TRBD2 as D (5 bases). The CDR3 contains 16 residues. Germline CDR1 DFQATT, CDR2 SNEGSKA (reference sequence). Trimming cost V 1 base and J 8 bases, with 21 bases left between them. DNA of the CDR3: TGCAGTGCTAGAGGGTTTCCGGGGAGTCCGAGGGATGAGCAGTTCTTC. Residues: CSARGFPGSPRDEQFF.

This clonotype was picked up a small number of times. The chain combines TRBV12-3 or TRBV12-4 with TRBJ2-5, with a possible D match to TRBD1 (6 bases). Trimming pared 3 bases from V and 5 bases from J, leaving 16 bases between. The CDR3 loop spans 15 amino acids. CDR3 sequence (DNA): TGTGCCAGCAGTTTCCCCGGACAGATTGCGGAGACCCAGTACTTC. The encoded protein is CASSFPGQIAETQYF.

V gene TRBV10-3 combines with J gene TRBJ2-7; tentatively, D is TRBD2 (7 bases). The CDR3 is 12 residues long. Germline CDR1 reads ENHRY; CDR2 reads SYGVKD. Trimming took 8 bases from V and 2 from J, leaving 10 bases between them. As DNA, the CDR3 is TGTGCCATCGGGGGGGCCCCCTACGAGCAGTACTTC. This encodes CAIGGAPYEQYF.

The genes are TRBV7-2 and TRBJ2-3, with 8 bases fitting TRBD1. J was trimmed by 7 bases and V by 3 bases; bases with no gene match: 12. The CDR3 runs 16 residues. In germline, CDR1 is SGHTA, CDR2 FQGNSA. CDR3 sequence (DNA): TGTGCCAGCAGCTTGAAAACAGGGGGGCAGGGGAATACGCAGTATTTT. It specifies CASSLKTGGQGNTQYF.

This clonotype has more than one count but fewer than ten. This chain uses TRBV6-6 with TRBJ2-1; the D is unclear. The CDR3 length is 12 residues. V shed 7 bases and J shed 8 bases, with 12 bases lying between them. Per the germline V gene, CDR1 is MNHNY and CDR2 is SVGAGI (reference sequence). The DNA of the CDR3 is TGTGCCAGCATTACCGGTGGGCATGAGCAGTTCTTC. Translation gives CASITGGHEQFF.

Concerning this clonotype: The junction departs from germline at one end; a sequencing error may be responsible. This sequence joins TRBV12-3 or TRBV12-4 and TRBJ2-1; 8 bases map to TRBD2. The length of the CDR3 is 17 residues. CDR3 amino acids: CASSPTLRTSSHNEQFF. CDR3 nucleotide sequence: TGTGCCAGCAGCCCGACCCTAAGGACTAGCTCCCACAATGAGCAGTTCTTC.

V gene TRBV2 combines with J gene TRBJ1-2, with D possibly TRBD1 on 6 matching bases. The CDR3 is 16 residues long. The V and J ends lost 5 bases and 5 bases respectively, with 21 bases between them. The V gene's germline CDR1 is SNHLY and CDR2 FYNNEI. This CDR3 is CASSLDQTGGGYGYTF. CDR3 coding DNA: TGTGCCAGCAGTCTAGACCAGACAGGAGGAGGATATGGCTACACCTTC.

This sequence joins TRBV7-2 and TRBJ2-5; D gene uncertain. This CDR3 spans 15 amino acids. Deletions cut 1 base from V and 3 bases from J, with 12 bases between. Germline lookup yields CDR1 SGHTA and CDR2 FQGNSA. The CDR3 DNA is TGTGCCAGCAGCTTAGTAGCTGGGTTGAAAGAGACCCAGTACTTC. Protein sequence: CASSLVAGLKETQYF.

This clonotype was seen a handful of times. This chain links TRBV29-1 with TRBJ2-1; 8 nucleotides line up with TRBD2. V trimming: 5 bases; J trimming: 4 bases; junction bases outside the gene matches: 1. The CDR3 loop spans 12 amino acids. The germline CDR1 and CDR2 sequences are SQVTM and ANQGSEA. The CDR3 loop reads CSVTSGYNEQFF. CDR3 DNA sequence: TGCAGCGTTACTAGCGGTTACAATGAGCAGTTCTTC.

The chain joins TRBV6-5 to TRBJ1-5, with a possible D match to TRBD1 (6 bases). The germline V and J ends were trimmed by 2 bases and 5 bases, with 13 bases remaining between them. The CDR3 has 15 residues. Germline assignment: CDR1 MNHEY and CDR2 SVGAGI. CDR3 in DNA: TGTGCCAGCAGTTACGACGGGAAGGGGGATCAGCCCCAGCATTTT. It specifies CASSYDGKGDQPQHF.

This clonotype turned up a few times. V gene TRBV7-2 combines with J gene TRBJ2-7; 9 bases match TRBD2. Trimming removed 1 base from V and 7 bases from J; junction bases left unmatched: 8. CDR1 and CDR2 (germline): SGHTA, FQGNSA. The CDR3 runs to 15 residues. CDR3 in DNA: TGTGCCAGCAGCTTAGAAAGCGGGGGGTTCGGGGAGCAGTACTTC. Amino acid sequence: CASSLESGGFGEQYF.

This sequence joins TRBV29-1 and TRBJ2-7, with 9 bases matching TRBD1. After removal of 4 bases from V and 3 bases from J, the junction contained 7 bases not matched to a gene. Germline CDR1 is SQVTM and CDR2 is ANQGSEA. The CDR3 loop spans 14 amino acids. DNA for the CDR3: TGCAGCGTTGTCACGGGACAGGGTTTCTACGAGCAGTACTTC. Protein sequence: CSVVTGQGFYEQYF.

This clonotype occurred many times. The chain employs TRBV12-3 or TRBV12-4 and TRBJ2-7; D remains unclear. V lost 1 base to trimming and J lost 6 bases, with 4 bases between them. This CDR3 is 11 amino acids long. This CDR3 is CASSLGGEQYF. The CDR3 DNA is TGTGCCAGCAGTTTAGGAGGCGAGCAGTACTTC.

The gene calls are TRBV6-2 or TRBV6-3 and TRBJ2-3; tentative D call: TRBD2 (5 bases). The length of the CDR3 is 15 residues. V lost 6 bases and J lost 1, with 14 bases in between. CDR1 and CDR2 (germline): MNHEY, SVGEGT. CDR3 region: CASRTTRGGTDTQYF. CDR3 sequence (DNA): TGTGCCAGCAGGACTACGCGCGGTGGCACAGATACGCAGTATTTT.

The chain employs TRBV4-3 and TRBJ1-2, with 10 bases identical to TRBD1. The V gene's germline CDR1 is LGHNA and CDR2 YSLEER. The length of the CDR3 is 14 residues. J gave up 6 bases and V 2 bases, and 3 bases lay outside the gene matches. The CDR3 sequence is CASSQQDRGNGYTF. CDR3 coding DNA: TGCGCCAGCAGCCAACAGGACAGGGGGAATGGCTACACCTTC.

This clonotype has a handful of counts. The J gene is TRBJ2-7, the V gene TRBV15; D gene uncertain. CDR1 is LNHNV and CDR2 is YYDKDF in the germline V gene (reference sequence). Trimming took off 0 bases at V and 7 bases at J, with 16 bases between the two ends. The CDR3 covers 15 residues. CDR3 sequence (DNA): TGTGCCACCAGCAGAGATCCTGATCTCATGCGTGAGCAGTACTTC. Its protein product is CATSRDPDLMREQYF.

The chain has TRBV7-2 and TRBJ1-5; tentative D call: TRBD1 (5 bases). Germline V lookup: CDR1 SGHTA, CDR2 FQGNSA. This CDR3 has 13 amino acids. Trimming shortened V by 5 bases and J by 5 bases, and 10 bases separated the two germline ends. CDR3 bases: TGTGCCAGCAGCACCCAACAGGATCAGCCCCAGCATTTT. It specifies CASSTQQDQPQHF.

A few counts support this clonotype. The CDR3 loop reads CSANRQGGTGELFF. In DNA, the CDR3 is TGCAGCGCCAATAGACAGGGGGGGACCGGGGAGCTGTTTTTT. The chain couples TRBV29-1 to TRBJ2-2; TRBD1 matches 9 bases. V was clipped by 7 bases and J by 5 bases; unmatched bases: 8. Germline values: CDR1 SQVTM, CDR2 ANQGSEA. The CDR3 consists of 14 residues.

This rearrangement joins TRBV20-1 to TRBJ2-7, with unresolved D. There are 14 residues in the CDR3. V lost 0 bases, J lost 2 bases, and 11 bases lay in between. Germline loops: CDR1 DFQATT, CDR2 SNEGSKA (reference sequence). CDR3 nucleotide sequence: TGCAGTGCTAGAGATTTGGGCGCTACCTACGAGCAGTACTTC. Translated: CSARDLGATYEQYF.

This chain links TRBV10-3 with TRBJ2-3; D is unresolved. Trimming shortened V by 2 bases and J by 0 bases, and 9 bases separated the two germline ends. CDR1 is ENHRY and CDR2 is SYGVKD in the germline V gene. This CDR3 region has 15 residues. The CDR3 loop reads CAISELRESTDTQYF. The CDR3 coding sequence is TGTGCCATCAGTGAGCTCCGAGAAAGCACAGATACGCAGTATTTT.

The rearrangement links TRBV15 to TRBJ2-4, with no clear D. Germline assignment: CDR1 LNHNV and CDR2 YYDKDF (reference sequence). V lost 0 bases and J lost 9, with 18 bases in between. This CDR3 has 16 amino acids. CDR3 in amino acids: CATSRDIGTLSPIQYF. The CDR3 nucleotides are TGTGCCACCAGCAGAGATATCGGCACCCTCTCCCCCATTCAGTACTTC.